The 28 T cell receptor beta chains below were found in one sample sequenced in a study of early T cells in non-severe SARS-CoV-2 infection. TCRdb re-derived calls from the 5' RACE reads in MiXCR, one entry per CDR3 protein. The sample holds tens of thousands of distinct CDR3 sequences; approximately 15% are singletons and the top ten take 4.5% to 7%. Sequencing was performed on whole blood. Source of these receptors: an adult who was a healthcare worker with PCR-confirmed SARS-CoV-2 infection or an uninfected control (not recorded which).

This chain connects TRBV7-9 to TRBJ1-1; D is uncertain. In germline, CDR1 is SEHNR, CDR2 FQNEAQ (reference sequence). This CDR3 has 12 residues. Between the trimmed V and J ends, which lost 3 bases and 4 bases, there was a span of 6 bases. Written as DNA, the CDR3 is TGTGCCAGCAGCTTTAAGTCCACTGAAGCTTTCTTT. Translating it yields CASSFKSTEAFF. Using reference TRBV7-9 and TRBJ1-1 for the parts outside the CDR3, the full variable domain is DTGVSQNPRHKITKRGQNVTFRCDPISEHNRLYWYRQTLGQGPEFLTYFQNEAQLEKSRLLSDRFSAERPKGSFSTLEIQRTEQGDSAMYLCASSFKSTEAFFGQGTRLTVV.

This clonotype was counted a few times. The V call is TRBV2, the J call TRBJ2-1; 8 positions match TRBD2. With 10 bases clipped from V and 10 bases from J, the junction kept 9 bases outside the gene matches. The CDR3 extends over 12 amino acids. The germline CDR1 and CDR2 sequences are SNHLY and FYNNEI. This CDR3 reads CATTSGWPEQFF. In DNA form, the CDR3 reads TGTGCCACCACTAGCGGTTGGCCGGAGCAGTTCTTC.

The rearrangement links TRBV7-2 to TRBJ2-7; D not resolved. This CDR3 has 13 residues. Germline CDR1 reads SGHTA; CDR2 reads FQGNSA. The ends were cut back, 3 bases at V and 2 bases at J, with 8 bases in the middle. The CDR3 coding sequence is TGTGCCAGCAGCTTTTCGTGGGCCTACGAGCAGTACTTC. It encodes CASSFSWAYEQYF. Full variable domain (remainder filled in from reference TRBV7-2 and TRBJ2-7): GAGVSQSPSNKVTEKGKDVELRCDPISGHTALYWYRQSLGQGLEFLIYFQGNSAPDKSGLPSDRFSAERTGGSVSTLTIQRTQQEDSAVYLCASSFSWAYEQYFGPGTRLTVT.

The table lists this clonotype with a few counts. The chain is built from TRBV28 and TRBJ1-3; D is uncertain. V lost 6 bases, J lost 8 bases, and 8 bases lay in between. This CDR3 spans 11 amino acids. CDR1 and CDR2 (germline): MDHEN, SYDVKM. Written as DNA, the CDR3 is TGTGCCAGCAGGACCCTTTACACCATATATTTT. It translates to CASRTLYTIYF.

This clonotype showed up many times. V is TRBV20-1 and J is TRBJ1-5; no firm D call. V gave up 0 bases and J gave up 3 bases, with 12 bases separating them. From germline, CDR1 is DFQATT and CDR2 SNEGSKA (reference sequence). CDR3 length: 15 amino acids. The CDR3 reads CSARDLRRDNQPQHF. Here the CDR3 DNA reads TGCAGTGCTAGAGATCTAAGACGGGACAATCAGCCCCAGCATTTT.

V usage is TRBV21-1 and J usage is TRBJ2-3; whether TRBD2, the table's D call, matches the DNA was not checked. TRBV21-1 corresponds to a pseudogene. CDR3 length: 16 amino acids. The CDR3 region has the DNA TGTGCCAGCAGCAAAGAAGCCGAAGGCGGGAGACGGACGCAGTATTTT. It specifies CASSKEAEGGRRTQYF.

This clonotype was counted only a few times. J is TRBJ2-1 and V is TRBV28, with 10 positions matching TRBD2. The CDR3 sequence is 13 residues long. V shed 9 bases and J 3 bases; nucleotides not matched to a gene: 2. Germline CDR1 and CDR2: MDHEN and SYDVKM. Here the CDR3 reads CASSGRHYNEQFF. Here the CDR3 DNA reads TGTGCCAGTAGCGGGAGGCACTACAATGAGCAGTTCTTC.

A few counts support this clonotype. This chain connects TRBV4-2 to TRBJ2-7; D perhaps matches TRBD2 (6 bases). Germline assignment: CDR1 LGHNA and CDR2 YNFKEQ. The CDR3 has 13 residues. V lost 4 bases, J lost 2 bases, and 9 bases lay in between. As DNA, the CDR3 is TGTGCCAGCAGCCGGGAGGCCACCTACGAGCAGTACTTC. This sequence encodes CASSREATYEQYF.

V and J are TRBV3-1 and TRBJ1-2; D unresolved. The CDR3 loop spans 13 amino acids. Germline CDR1 is LGHDT and CDR2 is YNNKEL (reference sequence). Trimming left V 1 base short and J 2 bases short, with 5 bases between. CDR3 nucleotides: TGTGCCAGCAGCCAAGGGGTAAACTATGGCTACACCTTC. As protein: CASSQGVNYGYTF.

This clonotype has a count of ten or more. The rearrangement links TRBV19 to TRBJ1-5; the D gene is possibly TRBD1 (6 bases). The CDR3 is 15 residues long. V was cut by 2 bases and J by 7 bases, with 15 bases left in between. Looked up from germline, CDR1 is LNHDA and CDR2 is SQIVND (reference sequence). The CDR3 region is CASSIQGLRAQPQHF. CDR3 bases: TGTGCCAGTAGTATACAGGGGTTGAGAGCGCAGCCCCAGCATTTT. The complete variable domain, with remaining parts taken from reference TRBV19 and TRBJ1-5, reads DGGITQSPKYLFRKEGQNVTLSCEQNLNHDAMYWYRQDPGQGLRLIYYSQIVNDFQKGDIAEGYSVSREKKESFPLTVTSAQKNPTAFYLCASSIQGLRAQPQHFGDGTRLSIL.

Many counts were recorded for this clonotype. The V gene is TRBV25-1, the J gene TRBJ1-2, with 7 bases lining up with TRBD1. Germline V gene sequence: CDR1 MGHDK, CDR2 SYGVNS. With V trimmed by 1 base and J by 4 bases, 3 bases remained unmatched. CDR3 length: 14 residues. Here the CDR3 reads CASSELRDSYGYTF. The CDR3 bases are TGTGCCAGCAGTGAATTGCGGGACAGCTATGGCTACACCTTC.

This clonotype was counted ten times or more. Germline and junction disagree at one end, which may indicate a read error. The V and J genes are TRBV7-2 and TRBJ1-2; D gene unclear. This CDR3 contains 12 residues. Germline assignment: CDR1 SGHTA and CDR2 FQGNSA. DNA for the CDR3: TGTGCCAGCAGCCCTCAAGGTGGCTCACTCCACTTC. This sequence encodes CASSPQGGSLHF.

In its sample, this clonotype was seen a few times. The gene calls are TRBV25-1 and TRBJ1-1; maybe TRBD1 (6 bases). The CDR3 length is 16 residues. Germline-derived CDR1 and CDR2 are MGHDK and SYGVNS. V lost 4 bases, J lost 5 bases, and 20 bases lay in between. The CDR3 DNA is TGTGCCAGCAGTGTACTGGGGGGCGTTGAAGGGACTGAAGCTTTCTTT. Translation: CASSVLGGVEGTEAFF.

The CDR3: CSVAWTGNYEQYF. CDR3 nucleotides: TGCAGCGTTGCTTGGACAGGAAACTACGAGCAGTACTTC. The chain recombines TRBV29-1 with TRBJ2-7; 7 bases map to TRBD1. CDR3 length: 13 residues. The germline V gene has CDR1 SQVTM and CDR2 ANQGSEA. The J segment lost 3 bases and the V segment lost 4 bases, leaving 6 bases of the junction unmatched.

A few counts support this clonotype. CDR3 coding DNA: TGTGCCAGCAGCCACAACACTGTGAAGTTCTTC. Its protein product is CASSHNTVKFF. The chain links TRBV5-4 to TRBJ2-1, with no clear D. The CDR3 runs to 11 residues. V lost 4 bases, J lost 14 bases, and 13 bases lay in between. CDR1 SGHNT and CDR2 YYREEE come from the germline V gene (reference sequence).

The chain has TRBV30 and TRBJ1-1; the D is unclear. CDR1 GTSNPN and CDR2 SVGIG come from the germline V gene (reference sequence). The V gene lost 8 bases and the J gene lost 6 bases, with 22 bases spanning the gap. The CDR3 is 14 residues long. CDR3 DNA: TGTGCCAGTAATTGGGGTTCGGGTGGGGCTGAAGCTTTCTTT. This codes for CASNWGSGGAEAFF. The variable domain in full, completed from reference TRBV30 and TRBJ1-1, reads SQTIHQWPATLVQPVGSPLSLECTVEGTSNPNLYWYRQAAGRGLQLLFYSVGIGQISSEVPQNLSASRPQDRQFILSSKKLLLSDSGFYLCASNWGSGGAEAFFGQGTRLTVV.

V usage is TRBV6-1 and J usage is TRBJ2-1; D ambiguous. V lost 3 bases and J 0 bases, leaving 9 bases between the germline ends. The germline gives CDR1 MNHNS, CDR2 SASEGT. The CDR3 covers 15 residues. The CDR3 DNA is TGTGCCAGCAGTGATGAAGTACTCTCCTACAATGAGCAGTTCTTC. Its protein product is CASSDEVLSYNEQFF.

This clonotype was seen a few times. The rearrangement links TRBV19 to TRBJ1-5; no clear D gene. Trimming cost V 4 bases and J 7 bases, with 11 bases left between them. CDR3 length: 13 residues. Germline V gene lookup returns CDR1 LNHDA and CDR2 SQIVND (reference sequence). This CDR3 is CASSKSFSQPQHF. In nucleotides, the CDR3 is TGTGCCAGTAGTAAGTCCTTCTCCCAGCCCCAGCATTTT.

J is TRBJ2-4 and V is TRBV20-1; maybe TRBD1 (5 bases). The V end lost 4 bases, the J end lost 7 bases, and 11 bases lay between the germline ends. Germline CDR1 DFQATT, CDR2 SNEGSKA (reference sequence). The length of the CDR3 is 12 residues. Here the CDR3 DNA reads TGCAGTGCTACCGGACAAGGGAACATTCAGTACTTC. This encodes CSATGQGNIQYF.

The chain joins TRBV12-3 or TRBV12-4 to TRBJ2-2; possible D gene TRBD2, 5 bases. Trimming left V 3 bases short and J 8 bases short, with 16 bases between. This CDR3 has 15 residues. The CDR3 protein is CASSLRADRGGELFF. CDR3 nucleotide sequence: TGTGCCAGCAGTTTGAGGGCCGACCGAGGAGGGGAGCTGTTTTTT.

The V call is TRBV5-4, the J call TRBJ1-6, with D possibly matching TRBD1 (5 bases). Trimming left V 5 bases short and J 10 bases short, with 10 bases between. The V gene's germline CDR1 is SGHNT and CDR2 YYREEE (reference sequence). CDR3 size: 12 residues. CDR3 amino acids: CASRSQGSPLHF. The DNA for the CDR3 is TGTGCCAGCAGATCTCAGGGCTCACCCCTCCACTTT.

The sample holds many counts of this clonotype. The chain employs TRBV11-2 and TRBJ1-1; tentative D call: TRBD1 (6 bases). V lost 7 bases, J lost 7 bases, and 19 bases lay in between. Germline CDR1 reads SGHAT; CDR2 reads FQNNGV. The CDR3 is made up of 14 amino acids. CDR3 in DNA: TGTGCCAGCACCTTGGCCGGGGGAGGGGGTGAAGCTTTCTTT. Translated: CASTLAGGGGEAFF.

This clonotype was counted ten times or more. This sequence joins TRBV29-1 and TRBJ1-3; D not resolved. The V end lost 2 bases, the J end lost 0 bases, and 8 bases lay between the germline ends. The CDR3 is 14 residues long. Germline V gene data show CDR1 as SQVTM and CDR2 as ANQGSEA. The CDR3 region is CSVEYLYSGNTIYF. The DNA for the CDR3 is TGCAGCGTTGAATATTTGTACTCTGGAAACACCATATATTTT. Supplemented by reference TRBV29-1 and TRBJ1-3, the full variable domain reads SAVISQKPSRDICQRGTSLTIQCQVDSQVTMMFWYRQQPGQSLTLIATANQGSEATYESGFVIDKFPISRPNLTFSTLTVSNMSPEDSSIYLCSVEYLYSGNTIYFGEGSWLTVV.

This clonotype was counted a few times. This rearrangement joins TRBV10-1 to TRBJ1-1; D gene ambiguous. The CDR3 totals 13 residues. Trimming took 0 bases from V and 10 from J, leaving 12 bases between them. Germline CDR1 is WNHNN and CDR2 is SYGVQD (reference sequence). CDR3 sequence (DNA): TGCGCCAGCAGTGAGTCGACTCGGGTGGCAGCTTTCTTT. Protein: CASSESTRVAAFF.

This chain connects TRBV15 to TRBJ2-4, with D hard to call. The CDR3 is 14 residues long. Between the trimmed V and J ends, which lost 9 bases and 1 base, there was a span of 13 bases. Germline assignment: CDR1 LNHNV and CDR2 YYDKDF (reference sequence). The CDR3: CATARRAAKNIQYF. The CDR3 DNA reads TGTGCCACTGCGCGACGAGCCGCCAAAAACATTCAGTACTTC.

In this sample, this clonotype turned up a few times. The chain couples TRBV11-3 to TRBJ2-1; tentative D call: TRBD1 (5 bases). Deletions cut 5 bases from V and 2 bases from J, with 10 bases between. This CDR3 comprises 14 residues. Germline V CDR1 and CDR2: SGHNT, YENEEA. CDR3 in DNA: TGTGCCAGCAGCCCAGGGCCCCCCTACAATGAGCAGTTCTTC. It specifies CASSPGPPYNEQFF.

There are a few counts of this clonotype. V gene TRBV7-9 combines with J gene TRBJ2-7, with a weak D call TRBD2 (6 bases). The germline V and J ends were trimmed by 7 bases and 3 bases, with 16 bases remaining between them. The length of the CDR3 is 14 residues. Germline CDR1 and CDR2: SEHNR and FQNEAQ (reference sequence). The CDR3 loop is CASTSTSRVYEQYF. In DNA form, the CDR3 reads TGTGCCAGCACCTCAACTAGCAGGGTCTACGAGCAGTACTTC.

This chain joins TRBV6-6 and TRBJ2-1; 9 positions agree with TRBD2. V was pared by 5 bases and J by 9 bases, with 11 bases of the junction left unmatched. Germline CDR1 MNHNY, CDR2 SVGAGI (reference sequence). CDR3 length: 15 amino acids. The chain's CDR3 is CASSNSGGSVLEQFF. CDR3 in DNA: TGTGCCAGCAGTAATAGCGGGGGTAGCGTACTTGAGCAGTTCTTC.